Below, one T cell receptor (beta chain) is given with its context. Germline V gives CDR1 SQVTM, CDR2 ANQGSEA. The V segment lost 7 bases and the J segment 5 bases; nucleotides outside the gene matches: 10. This CDR3 is built from 14 residues. The assay was immunoSEQ multiplex PCR, and TCRdb's table has in-frame clones only and misses some. In the table there are more than 2,000,000 clones, 90% to 95% of which are singletons. This entry comes from a study of shared clonotypes between healthy human individuals. The chain uses TRBV29-1 and TRBJ2-2, with 7 bases identical to TRBD2. This TCR came from a man aged 18 to 30 in good health. The sample comprised naive CD4+ T cells sorted from blood. The subset here: CD45RA+ positively selected. The CDR3 loop is CSAEGGSNTGELFF. Here the CDR3 DNA reads TGCAGCGCCGAAGGCGGGAGTAATACCGGGGAGCTGTTTTTT.